This T cell receptor beta chain stems from a study of cytomegalovirus exposure and HLA in healthy donors. In the study overall: An early release of data contained approximately 80 million unique TCRs, which came from HLA-typed donors.

Germline loops: CDR1 MNHEY, CDR2 SVGAGI. Between the trimmed V and J ends, which lost 7 bases and 6 bases, there was a span of 13 bases. The CDR3 spans 12 residues. Notes on the study in general: In vitro confirmation showed a few CMV-associated chains to be CMV antigen specific.

About this clone: What it binds is not known.

PCR primers comprised 60 Vbeta and 13 Jbeta primers. Measured with immunoSEQ multiplex PCR; TCRdb has only the in-frame clones, and not every one. The sample consists of about 160,000 clones, about four fifths of them appearing once. Material for sequencing was PBMCs. This sequence was found in a young man in good health and CMV-seronegative. The chain employs TRBV6-5 and TRBJ2-7; TRBD1 might be the D (7 bases). In DNA form, the CDR3 reads TGTGCCAGCAACCCAGGGGGGCGCGAGCAGTACTTC. The encoded protein is CASNPGGREQYF.